A selection of T cell receptor beta chains follows, all from one sample in a study of post-analysis software for immune sequencing data. A single record per CDR3 protein comes from TCRdb applying MiXCR to the PCR reads. The data contain some 690,000 distinct CDR3 sequences, 55% to 70% of them singletons. The sequencing sample was made of blood. The source of these receptors is a girl aged 2 to 9 with multiple sclerosis. The CDR3 runs from the conserved cysteine through the conserved F or W. Fields, in order: clone size, J gene, V gene, CDR3 protein. The size field is filled for only some rows; it gives once, few, many or a size class.

clone size: .
J gene: TRBJ2-1
V gene: TRBV6-4
CDR3 protein: CASSDRAGGEDEQFF

clone size: .
J gene: TRBJ2-5
V gene: TRBV7-3
CDR3 protein: CASSLAGMEKTQYF

clone size: .
J gene: TRBJ2-1
V gene: TRBV12-3/TRBV12-4
CDR3 protein: CASSPKDPGVDEQFF

clone size: .
J gene: TRBJ2-1
V gene: TRBV24-1
CDR3 protein: CATSDRDKHNEQFF

clone size: .
J gene: TRBJ1-1
V gene: TRBV20-1
CDR3 protein: CSARLPRSGTEAFF

clone size: few
J gene: TRBJ2-3
V gene: TRBV6-5
CDR3 protein: CASSSRGPDTQYF

clone size: .
J gene: TRBJ2-4
V gene: TRBV7-8
CDR3 protein: CASSNRIAKNIQYF

clone size: .
J gene: TRBJ2-6
V gene: TRBV20-1
CDR3 protein: CSASFPGQGANVLTF

clone size: .
J gene: TRBJ2-4
V gene: TRBV20-1
CDR3 protein: CSASPQHVDIQYF

clone size: .
J gene: TRBJ1-2
V gene: TRBV29-1
CDR3 protein: CSVEGGNRAYGYTF

clone size: .
J gene: TRBJ2-5
V gene: TRBV7-8
CDR3 protein: CASSLAGTNQETQYF

clone size: .
J gene: TRBJ2-1
V gene: TRBV29-1
CDR3 protein: CSVGDGHNNEQFF

clone size: .
J gene: TRBJ2-1
V gene: TRBV12-3/TRBV12-4
CDR3 protein: CASSTGQINEQFF

clone size: few
J gene: TRBJ2-1
V gene: TRBV29-1
CDR3 protein: CSATRGGGYNEQFF

clone size: .
J gene: TRBJ2-3
V gene: TRBV4-3
CDR3 protein: CASSSQTGSWGTDTQYF

clone size: .
J gene: TRBJ2-5
V gene: TRBV10-3
CDR3 protein: CAISETGRVETQYF

clone size: .
J gene: TRBJ2-1
V gene: TRBV2
CDR3 protein: CASQKRGGAYNEQFF

clone size: .
J gene: TRBJ2-1
V gene: TRBV5-1
CDR3 protein: CASSPAGGIDRFGQFF

clone size: .
J gene: TRBJ2-6
V gene: TRBV12-3/TRBV12-4
CDR3 protein: CASSIYPAGANVLTF

clone size: .
J gene: TRBJ2-1
V gene: TRBV20-1
CDR3 protein: CSARETSGRARDEQFF

clone size: .
J gene: TRBJ2-1
V gene: TRBV6-4
CDR3 protein: CASSAGSHNEQFF

clone size: .
J gene: TRBJ2-1
V gene: TRBV7-2
CDR3 protein: CASSLLASYSIEQFF

clone size: few
J gene: TRBJ2-1
V gene: TRBV7-2
CDR3 protein: CASSLRDRLLNYNEQFF

clone size: .
J gene: TRBJ2-3
V gene: TRBV28
CDR3 protein: CASSGQGISTDTQYF

clone size: .
J gene: TRBJ1-2
V gene: TRBV29-1
CDR3 protein: CSVAPGYTF

clone size: .
J gene: TRBJ2-7
V gene: TRBV6-5
CDR3 protein: CAGSYSGSYEQYF

clone size: few
J gene: TRBJ2-1
V gene: TRBV3-1
CDR3 protein: CASSAVAGVEQFF

clone size: .
J gene: TRBJ2-5
V gene: TRBV15
CDR3 protein: CATGSQSGGLETQYF

clone size: few
J gene: TRBJ2-1
V gene: TRBV5-1
CDR3 protein: CASYSETVNEQFF

clone size: .
J gene: TRBJ2-3
V gene: TRBV11-2
CDR3 protein: CASSTAPPPDTQYF

clone size: .
J gene: TRBJ2-7
V gene: TRBV6-5
CDR3 protein: CATQSGYEQYF

clone size: few
J gene: TRBJ2-7
V gene: TRBV5-1
CDR3 protein: CASSPDVLEQYF

clone size: .
J gene: TRBJ2-3
V gene: TRBV3-1
CDR3 protein: CASSPGGRSDTQYF

clone size: .
J gene: .
V gene: TRBV4-1
CDR3 protein: CASSQDFPAKAHEQYF

clone size: .
J gene: TRBJ1-2
V gene: TRBV4-1
CDR3 protein: CASSQVGGYYGYTF

clone size: .
J gene: .
V gene: TRBV14
CDR3 protein: CASSQGREAETQYF

clone size: .
J gene: TRBJ1-3
V gene: TRBV7-2
CDR3 protein: CASSGGQGLDTIYF

clone size: .
J gene: TRBJ1-5
V gene: TRBV12-3/TRBV12-4
CDR3 protein: CASKVTGMGNQPQHF

clone size: many
J gene: TRBJ2-5
V gene: TRBV20-1
CDR3 protein: CSARGGETQYF

clone size: .
J gene: TRBJ1-1
V gene: TRBV20-1
CDR3 protein: CSARGGGFEAFF

clone size: .
J gene: TRBJ2-3
V gene: TRBV15
CDR3 protein: CATSRGTVGTDTQYF

clone size: .
J gene: TRBJ1-2
V gene: TRBV11-2
CDR3 protein: CASSSGGGTTQPYGYTF

clone size: .
J gene: TRBJ1-2
V gene: TRBV20-1
CDR3 protein: CSAGTGTQAGYGYTF

clone size: few
J gene: TRBJ1-2
V gene: TRBV29-1
CDR3 protein: CSVEDLRGGYTF

clone size: few
J gene: TRBJ1-2
V gene: TRBV5-1
CDR3 protein: CASSLVGINYGYTF

clone size: few
J gene: TRBJ1-6
V gene: TRBV12-3/TRBV12-4
CDR3 protein: CASRRGGRSRENNNSPLHF

clone size: .
J gene: TRBJ2-1
V gene: TRBV7-6
CDR3 protein: CASSLPWKTSGGRFYNEQFF